This is a list of T cell receptor beta chains from one sample in a study of T cell changes during pregnancy in multiple sclerosis. Sequenced by immunoSEQ multiplex PCR; TCRdb stores in-frame clones only, minus some. The sample yields 45,000 to 55,000 clones, 94% seen once. The sequencing here drew on CD8+ T cells from peripheral blood mononuclear cells, taken before pregnancy. Receptor source: a female donor with multiple sclerosis, enrolled in a pregnancy study. Both conserved end residues are part of each CDR3. D genes are given only for firm matches. Clone size is shown for a subset of rows, as once, few, many or a class of expanded clone.

V gene	D gene	clone size	J gene	CDR3 DNA	CDR3 protein
TRBV6-1	-	once	TRBJ1-1	TGTGCCAGCAGTGCTGGGAGGGGGTACATGAACACTGAAGCTTTCTTT	CASSAGRGYMNTEAFF
TRBV15	TRBD1	many	TRBJ2-6	TGTGCCACCAGCGGCGACAGGGGCTCTGGGGCCAACGTCCTGACTTTC	CATSGDRGSGANVLTF
TRBV19	-	-	TRBJ1-1	TGTGCCAGTAGTATAGTAGGGGCCGGCACTGAAGCTTTCTTT	CASSIVGAGTEAFF
TRBV6-6	-	-	TRBJ1-2	TGTGCCAGCAGAGACTATGACTCATCTAACTATGGCTACACCTTC	CASRDYDSSNYGYTF
TRBV7-9	-	-	TRBJ2-5	TGTGCCAGCAGCTCGAGGGTAACGGATCGGTACTTC	CASSSRVTDRYF
TRBV7-8	TRBD2	-	TRBJ2-7	TGTGCCAGCAGCTTAATGACTAGCGAGGGCGAGCAGTACTTC	CASSLMTSEGEQYF
TRBV12-5	TRBD2	-	TRBJ2-1	TGTGCTAGTGTGGGGGGGAGGGCCTCAGTTGAGCAGTTCTTC	CASVGGRASVEQFF
TRBV4-1	TRBD1	-	TRBJ1-5	TGCGCCAGCAGCTTACGACAGGGCCGCTCGGATCAGCCCCAGCATTTT	CASSLRQGRSDQPQHF
TRBV7-8	-	-	TRBJ1-3	TGTGCCAGCAGCTTACATCGGGATTCTGGAAACACCATATATTTT	CASSLHRDSGNTIYF
TRBV21-1	-	-	TRBJ2-7	TGTGCCAGCAGAAAGAGACTCAGGGGCGAGCAGTACTTC	CASRKRLRGEQYF
TRBV29-1	TRBD1	-	TRBJ1-1	TGCAGCGGGGGACAGGGGGCCGGCACTGAAGCTTTCTTT	CSGGQGAGTEAFF
TRBV5-1	TRBD2	-	TRBJ2-5	TGCGCCAGCAGCCCTGGACTAGCGGGAGGCCTAGAGACCCAGTACTTC	CASSPGLAGGLETQYF
TRBV6-6	-	-	TRBJ1-1	TGTGCCAGCAGTTACTGGCGGGGGGCGGAGGCTGAAGCTTTCTTT	CASSYWRGAEAEAFF
TRBV5-6	TRBD1	once	TRBJ1-2	TGTGCCAGCAGCTTGCCGGGGACAGCTAACTATGGCTACACCTTC	CASSLPGTANYGYTF
TRBV14	TRBD1	once	TRBJ1-2	TGTGCCAGCAGCCAAGTCGGGACAGCCTATGGCTACACCTTC	CASSQVGTAYGYTF
TRBV27	TRBD1	once	TRBJ1-1	TGTGCCAGCAGTTTAGACGGAGTGGACAGGGTTGACACTGAAGCTTTCTTT	CASSLDGVDRVDTEAFF
TRBV30	TRBD1	-	TRBJ2-2	TGTGCCTGGAGTGTACTAGGCAGGGGGCCCGAGGCAGGGTCCCCCGGGGAGCTGTTTTTT	CAWSVLGRGPEAGSPGELFF
TRBV18	TRBD2	-	TRBJ2-2	TGTGCCAGCTCACCGACCTCCGGGACTAGCGGGAGTAGCGGGGAGCTGTTTTTT	CASSPTSGTSGSSGELFF
TRBV30	TRBD1	-	TRBJ2-3	TGTGCCTGGAGTGTTCAGGGGGCCGACACAGATACGCAGTATTTT	CAWSVQGADTDTQYF
TRBV6-5	TRBD1	-	TRBJ1-5	TGTGCCAGCAGTTTTGGGACAGGGAATCAGCCCCAGCATTTT	CASSFGTGNQPQHF
TRBV4-2	TRBD2	few	TRBJ2-7	TGTGCCAGCAGCGACGCCCTAGCGGGAGTCTACGAGCAGTACTTC	CASSDALAGVYEQYF
TRBV30	-	-	TRBJ2-2	TGTGCCTGGAGTACTTTAACCGGGGAGCTGTTTTTT	CAWSTLTGELFF
TRBV4-1	TRBD2	-	TRBJ2-7	TGCGCCAGCAGCCAGGGTAGCGGGAGGGCCTACGAGCAGTACTTC	CASSQGSGRAYEQYF
TRBV28	TRBD2	-	TRBJ2-3	TGTGCCAGCAGTTCAAGACTAGCGGGGCCCACAGATACGCAGTATTTT	CASSSRLAGPTDTQYF
TRBV13	-	-	TRBJ1-2	TGTGCCAGCAGCTCTATGCAAGGAGCCATCGGCTACACCTTC	CASSSMQGAIGYTF
TRBV11-2	TRBD2	-	TRBJ2-3	TGTGCCAGCAGCTTAGGACTAGCGAACACAGATACGCAGTATTTT	CASSLGLANTDTQYF
TRBV16	-	-	TRBJ1-1	TGTGCCAGCAGCCAACCGGGGGTATCGGCTGAAGCTTTCTTT	CASSQPGVSAEAFF
TRBV7-6	-	once	TRBJ2-7	TGTGCCAGCAGCCACGACAGGACCTGGGAGCAGTACTTC	CASSHDRTWEQYF
TRBV2	-	-	TRBJ2-2	TGTGCCAGCAGTGAAATGCGCCAGGGCGACGGGGAGCTGTTTTTT	CASSEMRQGDGELFF
TRBV27	-	once	TRBJ2-7	TGTGCCAGCAGTTCAAGACAGGCAGGGGAGTACGACGAGCAGTACTTC	CASSSRQAGEYDEQYF
TRBV6-1	-	-	TRBJ2-7	TGTGCCAGCAGTGAAGACAGGTGGAGCTCCTACGAGCAGTACTTC	CASSEDRWSSYEQYF
TRBV11-2	-	-	TRBJ2-1	TGTGCCAGCGGATGGGGCGGGGTGTACAATGAGCAGTTCTTC	CASGWGGVYNEQFF
TRBV27	TRBD1	-	TRBJ1-1	TGTGCCAGCAGTGAAGGGACAGGGGCGGACACTGAAGCTTTCTTT	CASSEGTGADTEAFF
TRBV27	-	once	TRBJ2-7	TGTGCCAGCAGTTTAGTGGTCGGCTCCTACGAGCAGTACTTC	CASSLVVGSYEQYF
TRBV27	-	-	TRBJ2-1	TGTGCCAGCAGTTTCTCTAGCCTGGCCAATGAGCAGTTCTTC	CASSFSSLANEQFF
TRBV6-6	-	-	TRBJ2-7	TGTGCCAGCAGGTCCTATTACGAGCAGTACTTC	CASRSYYEQYF
TRBV23-1	TRBD1	-	TRBJ1-5	TGCGCCAGCAGTCCCCGACAGGGACGGGGCAATCAGCCCCAGCATTTT	CASSPRQGRGNQPQHF
TRBV13	-	-	TRBJ2-6	TGTGCCAGCGTCGTTCGAGGTGCTGGGGCCAACGTCCTGACTTTC	CASVVRGAGANVLTF
TRBV23-1	TRBD1	-	TRBJ1-5	TGCGCCAGCAGTCAATCGGGACAGGGAAAGCAGCCCCAGCATTTT	CASSQSGQGKQPQHF
TRBV27	-	-	TRBJ1-5	TGTGCCAGCAGTCTGGCGGTTAGCAATCAGCCCCAGCATTTT	CASSLAVSNQPQHF
TRBV6-5	TRBD2	-	TRBJ2-2	TGTGCCAGCAGTTACATTAGCGGGGCTGACGGGGAGCTGTTTTTT	CASSYISGADGELFF
TRBV9	TRBD2	-	TRBJ2-1	TGTGCCAGCAGCGGTTATAGCGGGACGAGGAATGAGCAGTTCTTC	CASSGYSGTRNEQFF
TRBV19	-	-	TRBJ2-2	TGTGCCAGTAGTATAGACACGGGGGCCGGGGAGCTGTTTTTT	CASSIDTGAGELFF
TRBV2	TRBD2	-	TRBJ2-7	TGTGCCAGCAGTGAAGCGTACACTAGCGGATACTACGAGCAGTACTTC	CASSEAYTSGYYEQYF
TRBV6-1	TRBD1	-	TRBJ2-7	TGTGCCAGCGGGGAGGGACAGGGGAACCACGAGCAGTACTTC	CASGEGQGNHEQYF
TRBV6-6	-	-	TRBJ2-5	TGTGCCAGCACCCCTGGCAGCCAAGAGACCCAGTACTTC	CASTPGSQETQYF
TRBV19	-	-	TRBJ1-1	TGTGCCAGTAGTATGATGGGGGGTGAAGCTTTCTTT	CASSMMGGEAFF
TRBV5-4	-	-	TRBJ1-1	TGTGCCAGCAGCTCGTACACTGAAGCTTTCTTT	CASSSYTEAFF
TRBV6-5	-	-	TRBJ2-2	TGTGCCAGCAGTTACGGGGAGCCCAACACCGGGGAGCTGTTTTTT	CASSYGEPNTGELFF
TRBV7-9	TRBD1	-	TRBJ2-7	TGTGCCAGCAGCTTAGCTGAGGCGGACAGGGCCTACGAGCAGTACTTC	CASSLAEADRAYEQYF
TRBV19	-	-	TRBJ1-5	TGTGCCAGTAGTATTAACGGGGGATTCAATCAGCCCCAGCATTTT	CASSINGGFNQPQHF
TRBV30	TRBD1	-	TRBJ2-5	TGTGCCTGGAGTCCCAGGGGGCTTGAGGAGACCCAGTACTTC	CAWSPRGLEETQYF
TRBV27	-	-	TRBJ1-2	TGTGCCAGCAGTTTCGGACGGTCGGGATATGGCTACACCTTC	CASSFGRSGYGYTF
TRBV19	-	-	TRBJ2-1	TGTGCCAGTTGGTCTAGCTCCTACAATGAGCAGTTCTTC	CASWSSSYNEQFF
TRBV9	-	-	TRBJ1-1	TGTGCCAGCAGCGTAGGTGGAGTGAACACTGAAGCTTTCTTT	CASSVGGVNTEAFF
TRBV11-2	TRBD1	-	TRBJ1-1	TGTGCCAGCAGCGACAAGACGGGACAGGGTGCGGTGACTGAAGCTTTCTTT	CASSDKTGQGAVTEAFF
TRBV21-1	-	-	TRBJ2-7	TGTGCCAGCAGCCTTGCGACCTACGAGCAGTACTTC	CASSLATYEQYF
TRBV19	-	-	TRBJ1-5	TGTGCCAGTAGCCCTCAGGGTGGAAATCAGCCCCAGCATTTT	CASSPQGGNQPQHF
TRBV7-8	-	-	TRBJ1-5	TGTGCCAGCAGCTTAATCGGGCGGGGGAATAATCAGCCCCAGCATTTT	CASSLIGRGNNQPQHF